The entry below gives a single T cell receptor (beta chain) sequence along with its context. Antigen unknown. The junction and the germline gene differ at one end; a read error may be behind it. TCRB libraries came from RNA via three nested multiplex PCR rounds. TCRdb called the multiplex PCR reads again in MiXCR, with one record for every CDR3 protein. This table has about 16,000 distinct CDR3 sequences, 73% appearing once. The CDR3 spans 14 residues. Germline V gene data show CDR1 as DFQATT and CDR2 as SNEGSKA (reference sequence). The data originate from a study of tumor-infiltrating lymphocytes in glioblastoma multiforme. Study-level points and caveats: TCR plus mutation findings rest on a single glioblastoma patient.

Sequencing was done on a sample of brain tumor tissue. The receptor comes from a male donor with glioblastoma. The chain recombines TRBV20-1 with TRBJ1-2; 7 nucleotides line up with TRBD1. The CDR3 region has the DNA TGCAGTGCTACGAGGGACAGCGTTAACTATTGCTACACCTTC. Translated: CSATRDSVNYCYTF.